This T cell receptor beta chain stems from a study of PD-1 blockade in classical Hodgkin lymphoma. Repertoires were generated with immunoSEQ multiplex PCR, while TCRdb's copy carries only in-frame clones and drops some. Of some 100,000 clones listed, about 92% were seen once; the top ten hold around 2%. Stated time point: cycle 4 day 1 (C4D1), after around six weeks of nivolumab. Patients all relapsed after autologous stem cell transplantation, and there was variation in brentuximab vedotin exposure. Study results and limitations: Newly diagnosed patients were reported to exhibit reduced baseline TCR diversity relative to healthy donors.

In the case of this clone: Its antigen is not identified.

The sequencing used peripheral blood mononuclear cells (PBMCs), collected before the fourth cycle of nivolumab. This receptor was obtained from a human donor with classical Hodgkin lymphoma.

CDR3 amino acids: CASRRTGSEKLFF. CDR3 bases: TGTGCCAGCAGGCGGACAGGGTCTGAAAAACTGTTTTTT. The V gene is TRBV6-4, the J gene TRBJ1-4; TRBD1 agrees at 8 bases. This CDR3 is 13 amino acids long. Germline V CDR1 and CDR2: MRHNA, SNTAGT. J gave up 7 bases and V 6 bases, and 4 bases lay outside the gene matches.